This T cell receptor beta chain was identified during a study of graft-versus-host responses after intestinal transplantation. Study outcomes and limitations: Clonal ratios of graft-versus-host to host-versus-graft in allografts were high for patients exhibiting graft-donor T cell macrochimerism.

This clone was observed a few times. V lost 4 bases, J lost 4 bases, and 12 bases stayed unmatched. Germline V gene sequence: CDR1 SGHRS, CDR2 YFSETQ. CDR3 length: 16 amino acids. TCRdb's table, derived via immunoSEQ multiplex PCR, lists solely in-frame clones and lacks some. In the table there are 6,000 to 9,000 clones, 30% of which are singletons. Source: alloreactive CD4+ T cells from a mixed lymphocyte reaction culture, taken before transplantation. Subset denoted: CFSE-low proliferating T cells sorted from approximately 6-day pre-transplant mixed lymphocyte reaction (GvH or HvG direction). The chain recombines TRBV5-1 with TRBJ1-2; 8 positions match TRBD1. The receptor's source is a human patient who was an organ donor for intestinal transplantation. The CDR3 is CASSRTGPGWGYGYTF. The DNA for the CDR3 is TGCGCCAGCAGCCGGACAGGGCCAGGGTGGGGCTATGGCTACACCTTC.